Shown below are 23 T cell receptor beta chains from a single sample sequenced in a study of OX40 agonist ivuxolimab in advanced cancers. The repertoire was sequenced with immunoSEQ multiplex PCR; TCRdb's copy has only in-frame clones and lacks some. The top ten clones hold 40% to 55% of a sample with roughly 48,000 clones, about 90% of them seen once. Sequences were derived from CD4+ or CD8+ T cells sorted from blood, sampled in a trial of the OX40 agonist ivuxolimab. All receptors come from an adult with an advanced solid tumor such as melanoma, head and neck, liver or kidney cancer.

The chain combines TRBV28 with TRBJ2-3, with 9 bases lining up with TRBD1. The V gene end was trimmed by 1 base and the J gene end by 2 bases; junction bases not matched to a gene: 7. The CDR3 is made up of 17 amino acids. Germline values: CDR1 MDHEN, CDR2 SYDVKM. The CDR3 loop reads CASSLSRQGGFTDTQYF. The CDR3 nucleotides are TGTGCCAGCAGTTTATCCCGACAGGGGGGTTTCACAGATACGCAGTATTTT.

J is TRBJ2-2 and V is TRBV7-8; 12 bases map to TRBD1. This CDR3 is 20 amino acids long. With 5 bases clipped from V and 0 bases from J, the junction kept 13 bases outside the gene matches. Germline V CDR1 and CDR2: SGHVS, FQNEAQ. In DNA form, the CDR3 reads TGTGCCAGCAGCGGTCCGGGACAGGGGGCGCGATTTGCGAACACCGGGGAGCTGTTTTTT. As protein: CASSGPGQGARFANTGELFF.

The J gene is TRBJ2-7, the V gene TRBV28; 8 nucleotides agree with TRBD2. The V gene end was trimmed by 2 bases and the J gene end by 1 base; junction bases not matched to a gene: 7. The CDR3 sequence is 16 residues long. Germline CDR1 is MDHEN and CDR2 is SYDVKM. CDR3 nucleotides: TGTGCCAGCAGTTTAGAGGACGGGGGGGCGTCCTACGAGCAGTACTTC. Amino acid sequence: CASSLEDGGASYEQYF.

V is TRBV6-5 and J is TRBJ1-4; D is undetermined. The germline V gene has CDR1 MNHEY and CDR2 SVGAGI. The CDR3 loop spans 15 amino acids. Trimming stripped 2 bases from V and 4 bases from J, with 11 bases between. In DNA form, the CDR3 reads TGTGCCAGCAGTTACAACGTAGCCCTTAATGAAAAACTGTTTTTT. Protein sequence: CASSYNVALNEKLFF.

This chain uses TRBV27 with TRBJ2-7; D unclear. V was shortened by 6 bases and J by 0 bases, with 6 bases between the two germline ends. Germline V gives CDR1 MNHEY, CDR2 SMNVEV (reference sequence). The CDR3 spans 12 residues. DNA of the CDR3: TGTGCCAGCAGCCCTAGCTCCTACGAGCAGTACTTC. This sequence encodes CASSPSSYEQYF.

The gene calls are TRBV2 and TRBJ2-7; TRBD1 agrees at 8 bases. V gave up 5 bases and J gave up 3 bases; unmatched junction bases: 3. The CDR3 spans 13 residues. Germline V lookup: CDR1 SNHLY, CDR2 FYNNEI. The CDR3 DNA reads TGTGCCAGCAGTTTTACAGGGGGCTACGAGCAGTACTTC. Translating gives CASSFTGGYEQYF.

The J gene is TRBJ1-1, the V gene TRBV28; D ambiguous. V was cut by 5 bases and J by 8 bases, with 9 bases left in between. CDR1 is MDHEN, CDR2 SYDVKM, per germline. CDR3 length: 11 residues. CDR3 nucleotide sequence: TGTGCCAGCAGTCCGGGGATGGAAGCTTTCTTT. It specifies CASSPGMEAFF. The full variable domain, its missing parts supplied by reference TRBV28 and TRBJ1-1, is DVKVTQSSRYLVKRTGEKVFLECVQDMDHENMFWYRQDPGLGLRLIYFSYDVKMKEKGDIPEGYSVSREKKERFSLILESASTNQTSMYLCASSPGMEAFFGQGTRLTVV.

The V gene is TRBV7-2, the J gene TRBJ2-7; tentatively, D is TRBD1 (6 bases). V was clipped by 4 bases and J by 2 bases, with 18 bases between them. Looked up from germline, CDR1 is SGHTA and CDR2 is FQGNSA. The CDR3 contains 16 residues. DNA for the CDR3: TGTGCCAGCAGCTCGCTCCAGGGGAAGGAAACCTACGAGCAGTACTTC. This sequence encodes CASSSLQGKETYEQYF.

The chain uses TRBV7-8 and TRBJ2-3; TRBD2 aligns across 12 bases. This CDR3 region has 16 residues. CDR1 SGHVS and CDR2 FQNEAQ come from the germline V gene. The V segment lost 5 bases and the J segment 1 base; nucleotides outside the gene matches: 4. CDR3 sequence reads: CASSAASGGGTDTQYF. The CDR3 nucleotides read TGTGCCAGCAGCGCCGCTAGCGGGGGGGGCACAGATACGCAGTATTTT.

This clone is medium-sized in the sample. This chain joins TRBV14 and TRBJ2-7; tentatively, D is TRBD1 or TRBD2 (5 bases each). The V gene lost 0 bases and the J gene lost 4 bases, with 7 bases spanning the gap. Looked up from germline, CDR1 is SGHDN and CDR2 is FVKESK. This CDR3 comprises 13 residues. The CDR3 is CASSQEWGYEQYF. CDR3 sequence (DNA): TGTGCCAGCAGCCAAGAGTGGGGGTACGAGCAGTACTTC.

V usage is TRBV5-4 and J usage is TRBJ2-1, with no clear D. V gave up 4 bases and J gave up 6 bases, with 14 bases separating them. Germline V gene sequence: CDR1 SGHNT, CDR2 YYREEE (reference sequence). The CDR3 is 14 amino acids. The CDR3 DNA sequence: TGTGCCAGCAGCCTGGGATATGGTACCAATGAGCAGTTCTTC. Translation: CASSLGYGTNEQFF.

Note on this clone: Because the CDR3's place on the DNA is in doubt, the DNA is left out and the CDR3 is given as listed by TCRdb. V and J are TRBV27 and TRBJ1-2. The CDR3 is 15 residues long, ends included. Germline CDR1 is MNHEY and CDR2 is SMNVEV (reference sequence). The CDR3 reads CASSSSGLSYYGYTF.

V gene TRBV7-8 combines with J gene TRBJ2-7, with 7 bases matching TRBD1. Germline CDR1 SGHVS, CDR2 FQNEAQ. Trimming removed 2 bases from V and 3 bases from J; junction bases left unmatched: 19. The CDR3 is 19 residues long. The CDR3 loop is CASSLFPTGARFGGYEQYF. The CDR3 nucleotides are TGTGCCAGCAGCTTATTTCCCACAGGGGCCCGATTCGGTGGCTACGAGCAGTACTTC.

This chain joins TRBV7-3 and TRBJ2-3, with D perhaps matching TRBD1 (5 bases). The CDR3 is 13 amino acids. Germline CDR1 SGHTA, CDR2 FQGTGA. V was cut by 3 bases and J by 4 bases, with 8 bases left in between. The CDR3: CASSFLGADTQYF. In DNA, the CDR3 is TGTGCCAGCAGCTTTCTAGGGGCAGATACGCAGTATTTT.

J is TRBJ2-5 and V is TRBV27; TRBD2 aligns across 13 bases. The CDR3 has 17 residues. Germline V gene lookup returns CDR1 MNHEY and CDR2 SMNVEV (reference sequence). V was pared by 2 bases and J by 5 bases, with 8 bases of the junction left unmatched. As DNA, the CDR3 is TGTGCCAGCAGTTTACGGGGACTAGCGGGGATTGCGGAGACCCAGTACTTC. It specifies CASSLRGLAGIAETQYF.

CDR3 in DNA: TGTGCCAGCAGCGCTGGAATGAACACTGAAGCTTTCTTT. It yields the protein CASSAGMNTEAFF. The V and J genes are TRBV9 and TRBJ1-1; D is unresolved. CDR3 size: 13 residues. The ends were cut back, 3 bases at V and 0 bases at J, with 6 bases in the middle. Germline CDR1 is SGDLS and CDR2 is YYNGEE.

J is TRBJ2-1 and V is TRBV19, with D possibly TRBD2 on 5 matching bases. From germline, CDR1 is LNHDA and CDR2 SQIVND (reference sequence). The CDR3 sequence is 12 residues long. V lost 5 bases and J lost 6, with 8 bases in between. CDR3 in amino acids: CASSQRVNEQFF. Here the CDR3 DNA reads TGTGCCAGTAGTCAGAGGGTCAATGAGCAGTTCTTC.

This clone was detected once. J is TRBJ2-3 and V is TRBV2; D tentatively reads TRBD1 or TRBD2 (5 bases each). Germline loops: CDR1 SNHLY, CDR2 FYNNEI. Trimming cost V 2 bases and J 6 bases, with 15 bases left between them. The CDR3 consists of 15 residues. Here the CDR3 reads CASSELLGESDTQYF. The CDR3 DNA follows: TGTGCCAGCAGTGAACTTCTGGGGGAGTCCGATACGCAGTATTTT.

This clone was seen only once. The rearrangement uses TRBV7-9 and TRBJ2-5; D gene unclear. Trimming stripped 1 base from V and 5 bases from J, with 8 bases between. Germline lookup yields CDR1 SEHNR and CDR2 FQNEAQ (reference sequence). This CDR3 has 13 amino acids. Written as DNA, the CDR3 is TGTGCCAGCAGCTTAGTAGTACCGGAGACCCAGTACTTC. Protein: CASSLVVPETQYF.

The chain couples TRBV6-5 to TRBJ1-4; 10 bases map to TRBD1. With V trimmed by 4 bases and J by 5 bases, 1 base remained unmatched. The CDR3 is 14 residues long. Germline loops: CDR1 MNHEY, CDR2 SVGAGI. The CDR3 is CASSWGQGNEKLFF. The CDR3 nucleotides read TGTGCCAGCAGTTGGGGACAGGGGAATGAAAAACTGTTTTTT.

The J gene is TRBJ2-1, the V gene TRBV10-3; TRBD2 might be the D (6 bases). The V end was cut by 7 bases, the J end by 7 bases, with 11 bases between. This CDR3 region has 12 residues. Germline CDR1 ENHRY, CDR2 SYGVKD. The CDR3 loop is CAIIGRGNEQFF. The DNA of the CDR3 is TGTGCCATCATCGGGCGGGGAAATGAGCAGTTCTTC.

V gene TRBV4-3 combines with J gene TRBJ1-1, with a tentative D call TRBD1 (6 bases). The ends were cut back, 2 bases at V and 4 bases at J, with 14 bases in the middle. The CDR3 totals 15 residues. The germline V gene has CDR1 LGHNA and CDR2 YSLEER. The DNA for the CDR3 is TGCGCCAGCAGCCAACTTACAGGGTTCGCCACTGAAGCTTTCTTT. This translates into CASSQLTGFATEAFF.

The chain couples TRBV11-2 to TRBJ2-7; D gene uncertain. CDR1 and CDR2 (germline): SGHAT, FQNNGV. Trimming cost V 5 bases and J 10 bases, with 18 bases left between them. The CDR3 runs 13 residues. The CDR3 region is CASSLAMSDQQYF. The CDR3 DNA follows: TGTGCCAGCAGCCTGGCGATGTCAGACCAACAGTACTTC.